The 15 T cell receptor beta chains given below trace back to one sample, sequenced in a study of T cells in Graves' hyperthyroidism and ophthalmopathy. It was RNA transcripts that yielded the amplified TCR beta CDR3 regions. Carried out on the TCR CDR3, a first-round RT-PCR used the HTBI primer set. TCRdb reprocessed the multiplex PCR reads with MiXCR, giving one entry per CDR3 protein. The profile shows about 540,000 distinct CDR3 sequences, under 60% of them singletons. Material: peripheral blood or thyroid tissue (not recorded which). The receptor set was obtained from a woman between 18 and 29 years old with Graves' hyperthyroidism.

The sample holds many counts of this clonotype. CDR3 loop: CAITEAAGQETQYF. Here the CDR3 DNA reads TGTGCCATCACCGAGGCAGCGGGGCAAGAGACCCAGTACTTC. This chain connects TRBV10-3 to TRBJ2-5; TRBD2 agrees at 7 bases. CDR1 and CDR2 (germline): ENHRY, SYGVKD. V lost 7 bases to trimming and J lost 2 bases; unmatched junction nucleotides: 7. This CDR3 has 14 amino acids.

A few counts support this clonotype. This chain connects TRBV7-9 to TRBJ1-4; 9 positions match TRBD1. Germline CDR1 is SEHNR and CDR2 is FQNEAQ (reference sequence). V was pared by 2 bases and J by 5 bases, with 3 bases of the junction left unmatched. This CDR3 has 15 residues. CDR3 coding DNA: TGTGCCAGCAGCTTACCGGGACAGGGAAATGAAAAACTGTTTTTT. It codes for CASSLPGQGNEKLFF.

The chain carries TRBV5-5 and TRBJ1-5; D is perhaps TRBD1 (6 bases). CDR1 and CDR2 from the germline V gene are SGHKS and YYEKEE (reference sequence). The CDR3 length is 16 residues. The V and J ends lost 4 bases and 1 base respectively, with 15 bases between them. CDR3 protein: CASSKDSKRSNQPQHF. In nucleotides, the CDR3 is TGTGCCAGCAGCAAGGACAGTAAACGAAGCAATCAGCCCCAGCATTTT.

In its sample, this clonotype was seen a few times. This chain joins TRBV25-1 and TRBJ2-5; TRBD2 matches 7 bases. With 6 bases clipped from V and 4 bases from J, the junction kept 2 bases outside the gene matches. Germline CDR1 reads MGHDK; CDR2 reads SYGVNS. The CDR3 is 12 residues long. The CDR3 coding sequence is TGTGCCAGCAGATGGGGGGGAGAGACCCAGTACTTC. This translates into CASRWGGETQYF. Looking up the rest from reference TRBV25-1 and TRBJ2-5 gives the full variable domain: EADIYQTPRYLVIGTGKKITLECSQTMGHDKMYWYQQDPGMELHLIHYSYGVNSTEKGDLSSESTVSRIRTEHFPLTLESARPSHTSQYLCASRWGGETQYFGPGTRLLVL.

The table lists this clonotype with a few counts. The chain employs TRBV24-1 and TRBJ2-5; tentative D call: TRBD1 (5 bases). The V end was cut by 11 bases, the J end by 0 bases, with 12 bases between. The CDR3 is 13 residues long. Germline values: CDR1 KGHDR, CDR2 SFDVKD. The CDR3 sequence: CASRKGYQETQYF. In DNA form, the CDR3 reads TGTGCCAGCAGAAAGGGGTACCAAGAGACCCAGTACTTC.

Turning to this clonotype: Being one base from a much bigger clone, this may be a read error. This chain joins TRBV29-1 and TRBJ2-2; 7 bases match TRBD1. This CDR3 comprises 12 residues. Germline trimming cut 7 bases from V and 10 bases from J; bases unmatched to any gene: 9. The germline CDR1 and CDR2 sequences are SQVTM and ANQGSEA. In nucleotides, the CDR3 is TGCAGCGCTGTTACAGGGGCCCAGGAGCTGTTTTTT. It encodes CSAVTGAQELFF.

The sample holds many counts of this clonotype. At one end, the junction sequence differs from germline, possibly due to a read error. The CDR3 bases are TGTGCTAGCAGCTTAGGCGGGATATCCGGGGAGCTGTTTTTT. Residues: CASSLGGISGELFF. The chain has TRBV7-7 and TRBJ2-2, with D possibly TRBD2 on 6 matching bases. Germline lookup yields CDR1 SSHAT and CDR2 FNYEAQ (reference sequence). This CDR3 contains 14 residues. Looking up the rest from reference TRBV7-7 and TRBJ2-2 gives the full variable domain: GAGVSQSPRYKVTKRGQDVTLRCDPISSHATLYWYQQALGQGPEFLTYFNYEAQPDKSGLPSDRFSAERPEGSISTLTIQRTEQRDSAMYRCASSLGGISGELFFGEGSRLTVL.

V and J are TRBV15 and TRBJ1-1; D is possibly TRBD1 (5 bases). The CDR3 runs 16 residues. V was shortened by 3 bases and J by 9 bases, with 23 bases between the two germline ends. Germline V gene data show CDR1 as LNHNV and CDR2 as YYDKDF (reference sequence). CDR3 region: CATSRSKASGGSKAFF. The CDR3 DNA is TGTGCCACCAGCAGGAGTAAGGCTAGCGGGGGGAGTAAAGCTTTCTTT. The full variable domain, completed using reference TRBV15 and TRBJ1-1, is DAMVIQNPRYQVTQFGKPVTLSCSQTLNHNVMYWYQQKSSQAPKLLFHYYDKDFNNEADTPDNFQSRRPNTSFCFLDIRSPGLGDTAMYLCATSRSKASGGSKAFFGQGTRLTVV.

The chain carries TRBV24-1 and TRBJ1-4; no reliable D call. Trimming shortened V by 3 bases and J by 8 bases, and 12 bases separated the two germline ends. This CDR3 region has 14 residues. CDR1 and CDR2 (germline): KGHDR, SFDVKD. CDR3 residues: CATSDPGESEKLFF. The CDR3 DNA sequence: TGTGCCACCAGTGATCCCGGGGAAAGCGAAAAACTGTTTTTT.

Worth noting for this clonotype: A much larger clone sits a single nucleotide away, making a read error possible. The rearrangement uses TRBV7-2 and TRBJ1-5; 9 bases align to TRBD1. Germline V gene lookup returns CDR1 SGHTA and CDR2 FQGNSA. After removal of 4 bases from V and 6 bases from J, the junction contained 4 bases not matched to a gene. The CDR3 extends over 14 amino acids. The CDR3 reads CASSSGTGRQPQHF. In DNA form, the CDR3 reads TGTGCCAGCAGCTCCGGGACAGGGCGTCAGCCCCAGCATTTT.

DNA for the CDR3: TGTGCCAGCAGCCAAAAACAGGGTAGGGGCACTGAAGCTTTCTTT. Translation: CASSQKQGRGTEAFF. V is TRBV7-9 and J is TRBJ1-1, with D tentatively TRBD1 (6 bases). The CDR3 contains 15 residues. The germline V gene has CDR1 SEHNR and CDR2 FQNEAQ (reference sequence). V was clipped by 5 bases and J by 4 bases, with 17 bases between them.

This sequence joins TRBV29-1 and TRBJ1-5; D might be TRBD1 (5 bases). Between the trimmed V and J ends, which lost 7 bases and 5 bases, there was a span of 12 bases. The CDR3 consists of 12 residues. Germline loops: CDR1 SQVTM, CDR2 ANQGSEA. The DNA for the CDR3 is TGCAGCGGGGGCCTCGCCCATCAGCCCCAGCATTTT. This translates into CSGGLAHQPQHF.

Comments on this clonotype: At one end, the junction sequence differs from germline, possibly due to a read error. This chain uses TRBV9 with TRBJ1-2; 7 bases are shared with TRBD1. This CDR3 has 13 residues. The germline CDR1 and CDR2 sequences are SGDLS and YYNGEE. The CDR3 DNA follows: TGTGCCACCAGCGGCGAGGGGGCAGCTGGCTACACCTTC. As protein: CATSGEGAAGYTF. Full variable domain (missing parts from reference TRBV9 and TRBJ1-2): DSGVTQTPKHLITATGQRVTLRCSPRSGDLSVYWYQQSLDQGLQFLIQYYNGEERAKGNILERFSAQQFPDLHSELNLSSLELGDSALYFCATSGEGAAGYTFGSGTRLTVV.

The sample holds a few counts of this clonotype. The rearrangement uses TRBV24-1 and TRBJ2-3, with 9 bases lining up with TRBD1. This CDR3 contains 13 residues. J lost 6 bases, V lost 9 bases, and 6 bases had no gene match. CDR1 is KGHDR, CDR2 SFDVKD, per germline. CDR3 DNA sequence: TGTGCCACCGGTACGGGACAGGGCGATACGCAGTATTTT. Protein: CATGTGQGDTQYF.

The CDR3 sequence is CASSLSWGGNTEAFF. DNA for the CDR3: TGTGCCAGCAGTTTGAGTTGGGGGGGGAACACTGAAGCTTTCTTT. The chain is built from TRBV12-3 or TRBV12-4 and TRBJ1-1; a possible D gene is TRBD1 (5 bases). The V end was cut by 3 bases, the J end by 1 base, with 12 bases between. The CDR3 has 15 residues.